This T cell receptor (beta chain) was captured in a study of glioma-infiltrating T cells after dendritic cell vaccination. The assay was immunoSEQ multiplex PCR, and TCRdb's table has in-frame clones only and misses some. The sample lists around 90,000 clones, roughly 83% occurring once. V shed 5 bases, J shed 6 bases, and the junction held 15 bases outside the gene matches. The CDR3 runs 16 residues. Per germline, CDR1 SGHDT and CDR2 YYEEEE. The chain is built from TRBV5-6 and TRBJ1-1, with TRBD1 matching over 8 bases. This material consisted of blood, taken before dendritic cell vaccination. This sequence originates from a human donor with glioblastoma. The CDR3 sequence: CASSGGTGFGLSEAFF. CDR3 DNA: TGTGCCAGCAGTGGGGGGACAGGCTTCGGACTGTCTGAAGCTTTCTTT.